These 29 T cell receptor beta chains were sequenced from one sample in a study of early stage breast cancer tumors. Some clones are missing from TCRdb's copy, which holds only in-frame ones; the method was immunoSEQ multiplex PCR. Among about 29,000 clones, 84% were seen once, and the ten largest hold around 10%. Sequenced sample: blood. These receptors all stem from a person aged 50-59 years with breast cancer.

This chain uses TRBV15 with TRBJ1-2; TRBD1 agrees at 8 bases. The CDR3 has 18 residues. V gave up 3 bases and J gave up 2 bases; unmatched junction bases: 14. Germline CDR1 LNHNV, CDR2 YYDKDF (reference sequence). The CDR3 here is CATSSLAAGDRKNYGYTF. The CDR3 DNA reads as TGTGCCACCAGCAGCCTGGCCGCCGGGGACAGGAAAAACTATGGCTACACCTTC.

The chain links TRBV7-7 to TRBJ2-3; D uncertain. Germline V CDR1 and CDR2: SSHAT, FNYEAQ (reference sequence). The CDR3 is made up of 13 amino acids. Trimming pared 2 bases from V and 2 bases from J, leaving 5 bases between. Here the CDR3 DNA reads TGTGCCAGCAGCTTAATCGACACAGATACGCAGTATTTT. It is translated as CASSLIDTDTQYF.

V usage is TRBV4-2 and J usage is TRBJ1-5; D not resolved. Per germline, CDR1 LGHNA and CDR2 YNFKEQ. The V and J ends lost 3 bases and 6 bases respectively, with 6 bases between them. CDR3 size: 12 residues. Here the CDR3 reads CASSHEGQPQHF. As DNA, the CDR3 is TGTGCCAGCAGCCATGAGGGTCAGCCCCAGCATTTT.

The J gene is TRBJ1-3, the V gene TRBV2; D call uncertain. Germline CDR1 and CDR2: SNHLY and FYNNEI. The CDR3 is made up of 15 amino acids. Trimming stripped 4 bases from V and 0 bases from J, with 10 bases between. The chain's CDR3 is CASSVAAISGNTIYF. CDR3 DNA sequence: TGTGCCAGCAGTGTTGCGGCCATCTCTGGAAACACCATATATTTT.

The genes are TRBV27 and TRBJ2-1; no definite D call. V lost 7 bases to trimming and J lost 0 bases, with 16 bases between them. The CDR3 consists of 16 residues. Germline CDR1 MNHEY, CDR2 SMNVEV (reference sequence). The CDR3 sequence is CASTSLSGSSYNEQFF. CDR3 DNA sequence: TGTGCCAGCACGTCTCTTTCGGGTAGCTCCTACAATGAGCAGTTCTTC.

The chain uses TRBV7-9 and TRBJ2-5, with TRBD2 matching over 8 bases. V was pared by 5 bases and J by 5 bases, with 4 bases of the junction left unmatched. This CDR3 contains 13 residues. In germline, CDR1 is SEHNR, CDR2 FQNEAQ (reference sequence). CDR3 protein: CASSRRLAETQYF. The CDR3, as DNA: TGTGCCAGCAGCAGACGACTAGCGGAGACCCAGTACTTC.

The chain links TRBV9 to TRBJ2-1; no clear D. The V gene's germline CDR1 is SGDLS and CDR2 YYNGEE. The CDR3 runs to 17 residues. V lost 1 base to trimming and J lost 0 bases, with 14 bases between them. CDR3 DNA: TGTGCCAGCAGCGTAAAGGTTAGGCTGAGCTCCTACAATGAGCAGTTCTTC. It yields the protein CASSVKVRLSSYNEQFF. Variable domain in full (rest from reference TRBV9 and TRBJ2-1): DSGVTQTPKHLITATGQRVTLRCSPRSGDLSVYWYQQSLDQGLQFLIQYYNGEERAKGNILERFSAQQFPDLHSELNLSSLELGDSALYFCASSVKVRLSSYNEQFFGPGTRLTVL.

This clone was seen a few times. The chain employs TRBV5-5 and TRBJ1-1, with unresolved D. From germline, CDR1 is SGHKS and CDR2 YYEKEE (reference sequence). Trimming stripped 4 bases from V and 2 bases from J, with 15 bases between. The CDR3 runs 15 residues. The CDR3 DNA sequence: TGTGCCAGCAGCATCAACAGCCTCGGTAACACTGAAGCTTTCTTT. Its protein product is CASSINSLGNTEAFF.

The chain combines TRBV2 with TRBJ1-6; TRBD1 might be the D (5 bases). Germline loops: CDR1 SNHLY, CDR2 FYNNEI. Trimming removed 8 bases at V and 10 bases at J, with 12 bases between. This CDR3 comprises 12 residues. In nucleotides, the CDR3 is TGTGCCAGCGGGGGGGAAAGCTCACCCCTCCACTTT. Translated, it gives CASGGESSPLHF.

This clone was picked up one time. The chain has TRBV7-9 and TRBJ2-3; 9 bases are shared with TRBD2. CDR1 and CDR2 from the germline V gene are SEHNR and FQNEAQ (reference sequence). The CDR3 runs to 19 residues. V lost 4 bases, J lost 4 bases, and 18 bases stayed unmatched. The CDR3 DNA follows: TGTGCCAGCAGCTCCGCCCACCTCAGGGTAGCGGGAGCCGCAGATACGCAGTATTTT. Amino acid sequence: CASSSAHLRVAGAADTQYF.

The chain joins TRBV9 to TRBJ2-1; 10 bases map to TRBD2. The trim removed 7 bases at V and 4 bases at J, leaving 11 bases unmatched. CDR1 is SGDLS, CDR2 YYNGEE, per germline. The CDR3 totals 16 residues. The CDR3 is CASLKSSSGGYNEQFF. The CDR3 DNA follows: TGTGCCAGCTTAAAAAGCTCTAGCGGGGGTTACAATGAGCAGTTCTTC.

This chain joins TRBV14 and TRBJ1-2; no definite D call. CDR1 SGHDN and CDR2 FVKESK come from the germline V gene. The V end was cut by 1 base, the J end by 0 bases, with 9 bases between. This CDR3 has 15 residues. CDR3 protein: CASSQVGEANYGYTF. CDR3 coding DNA: TGTGCCAGCAGCCAAGTCGGGGAAGCTAACTATGGCTACACCTTC. The whole variable domain, filled in from reference TRBV14 and TRBJ1-2, reads EAGVTQFPSHSVIEKGQTVTLRCDPISGHDNLYWYRRVMGKEIKFLLHFVKESKQDESGMPNNRFLAERTGGTYSTLKVQPAELEDSGVYFCASSQVGEANYGYTFGSGTRLTVV.

This clone was detected a few times. The gene calls are TRBV7-4 and TRBJ1-2; 8 bases are a match to TRBD1. V was pared by 1 base and J by 7 bases, with 5 bases of the junction left unmatched. CDR1 is SGHVT, CDR2 SQSDAQ, per germline. The CDR3 totals 14 residues. The chain's CDR3 is CASSLGQGRCGYTF. Here the CDR3 DNA reads TGTGCCAGCAGCTTAGGACAGGGGCGGTGTGGCTACACCTTC.

The chain carries TRBV2 and TRBJ2-5; 9 bases agree with TRBD1. With 7 bases clipped from V and 5 bases from J, the junction kept 8 bases outside the gene matches. The V gene's germline CDR1 is SNHLY and CDR2 FYNNEI. This CDR3 has 14 residues. This CDR3 reads CASNRDREGETQYF. DNA for the CDR3: TGTGCCAGCAATCGGGACAGGGAGGGGGAGACCCAGTACTTC.

This chain links TRBV6-1 with TRBJ2-2, with 8 bases matching TRBD1. This CDR3 spans 13 amino acids. Germline V CDR1 and CDR2: MNHNS, SASEGT. Trimming at V came to 6 bases and at J to 4 bases, leaving 1 base not matched to a gene. CDR3 protein: CASRGQGTGELFF. The CDR3 DNA reads as TGTGCCAGCAGAGGACAGGGCACCGGGGAGCTGTTTTTT.

The J gene is TRBJ1-5, the V gene TRBV19; D call uncertain. The CDR3 covers 13 residues. Germline CDR1 is LNHDA and CDR2 is SQIVND (reference sequence). Trimming took off 6 bases at V and 3 bases at J, with 9 bases between the two ends. For the CDR3, the DNA is TGTGCCAGTAGGATACAGCTCAATCAGCCCCAGCATTTT. Translating gives CASRIQLNQPQHF.

The rearrangement links TRBV7-2 to TRBJ2-3; tentative D call: TRBD2 (6 bases). The germline V gene encodes CDR1 SGHTA and CDR2 FQGNSA. The CDR3 loop spans 11 amino acids. The germline V and J ends were trimmed by 7 bases and 11 bases, with 13 bases remaining between them. The CDR3 reads CASNPTSMQYF. CDR3 coding DNA: TGTGCCAGCAATCCGACTAGTATGCAGTATTTT. Together with reference TRBV7-2 and TRBJ2-3, the CDR3 gives the full variable domain: GAGVSQSPSNKVTEKGKDVELRCDPISGHTALYWYRQSLGQGLEFLIYFQGNSAPDKSGLPSDRFSAERTGGSVSTLTIQRTQQEDSAVYLCASNPTSMQYFGPGTRLTVL.

The rearrangement links TRBV5-6 to TRBJ2-5; D is unclear. V lost 4 bases to trimming and J lost 2 bases, with 3 bases between them. Looked up from germline, CDR1 is SGHDT and CDR2 is YYEEEE. This CDR3 is built from 11 residues. DNA for the CDR3: TGTGCCAGCAGCCGACAAGAGACCCAGTACTTC. Translation: CASSRQETQYF. Combining the CDR3 with reference TRBV5-6 and TRBJ2-5 gives the whole variable domain DAGVTQSPTHLIKTRGQQVTLRCSPKSGHDTVSWYQQALGQGPQFIFQYYEEEERQRGNFPDRFSGHQFPNYSSELNVNALLLGDSALYLCASSRQETQYFGPGTRLLVL.

The rearrangement joins TRBV28 to TRBJ1-4; 9 bases are a match to TRBD1. There are 16 residues in the CDR3. Germline CDR1 MDHEN, CDR2 SYDVKM. V lost 4 bases to trimming and J lost 8 bases; unmatched junction nucleotides: 11. CDR3 DNA: TGTGCCAGCAGTTCACGACCGGGACAGGGTAGGGAAAAACTGTTTTTT. It encodes CASSSRPGQGREKLFF.

The chain has TRBV4-2 and TRBJ1-4, with TRBD1 identical over 10 bases. The V gene's germline CDR1 is LGHNA and CDR2 YNFKEQ. The CDR3 has 16 residues. The junction had 4 bases not matched to a gene; V was cut back by 1 base and J by 5 bases. For the CDR3, the DNA is TGTGCCAGCAGCCAAGGCCGGACAGGGGGAAATGAAAAACTGTTTTTT. Translating it yields CASSQGRTGGNEKLFF.

This chain uses TRBV9 with TRBJ2-3; 7 bases are a match to TRBD2. The length of the CDR3 is 15 residues. The trim removed 4 bases at V and 7 bases at J, leaving 12 bases unmatched. Germline-derived CDR1 and CDR2 are SGDLS and YYNGEE. The DNA for the CDR3 is TGTGCCAGCAGCCACACCAGCGGGGCGTACAATACGCAGTATTTT. Translated, it gives CASSHTSGAYNTQYF.

The CDR3 DNA reads as TGTGCCAGCAGTTACTCCGGACAGAATTCACCCCTCCACTTT. This codes for CASSYSGQNSPLHF. V usage is TRBV6-6 and J usage is TRBJ1-6, with a weak D call TRBD1 (6 bases). Germline CDR1 is MNHNY and CDR2 is SVGAGI (reference sequence). V lost 0 bases, J lost 7 bases, and 7 bases lay in between. The CDR3 sequence is 14 residues long.

The CDR3 DNA follows: TGTGCCAGCAGCTCCGGAGAGGGGGAATACACTGAAGCTTTCTTT. Its protein product is CASSSGEGEYTEAFF. The rearrangement joins TRBV7-2 to TRBJ1-1; D is possibly TRBD1 (6 bases). Trimming cost V 4 bases and J 3 bases, with 15 bases left between them. The CDR3 runs 15 residues. Germline V gives CDR1 SGHTA, CDR2 FQGNSA.

The genes are TRBV5-1 and TRBJ2-1; no reliable D call. This CDR3 is 13 amino acids long. Germline assignment: CDR1 SGHRS and CDR2 YFSETQ. V lost 0 bases and J 4 bases, leaving 5 bases between the germline ends. The CDR3 DNA reads TGCGCCAGCAGCTTGGGGCAATACAATGAGCAGTTCTTC. Its protein product is CASSLGQYNEQFF.

The table lists this clone with a few counts. The chain combines TRBV27 with TRBJ2-4; 7 nucleotides agree with TRBD1. The V and J ends lost 3 bases and 9 bases, in that order; junction bases with no gene match: 14. The CDR3 sequence is 16 residues long. Germline-derived CDR1 and CDR2 are MNHEY and SMNVEV (reference sequence). The CDR3 bases are TGTGCCAGCAGTTTCCGGGACAGTGGTGGCCGGTTCATTCAGTACTTC. Its protein is CASSFRDSGGRFIQYF.

V is TRBV15 and J is TRBJ2-5; D is uncertain. In germline, CDR1 is LNHNV, CDR2 YYDKDF (reference sequence). Deletions cut 5 bases from V and 5 bases from J, with 15 bases between. The length of the CDR3 is 14 residues. This chain's CDR3 is CATSLRGNGETQYF. DNA for the CDR3: TGTGCCACCAGCCTCAGAGGAAACGGGGAGACCCAGTACTTC.

The V and J genes are TRBV4-2 and TRBJ2-5; D unresolved. CDR3 length: 16 residues. Germline V CDR1 and CDR2: LGHNA, YNFKEQ. V lost 1 base and J lost 1, with 13 bases in between. The CDR3 here is CASSQGSGQLQETQYF. The CDR3 DNA sequence: TGTGCCAGCAGCCAAGGGAGTGGGCAACTCCAAGAGACCCAGTACTTC.

The rearrangement links TRBV27 to TRBJ1-3; D gene unclear. CDR3 length: 17 residues. The germline gives CDR1 MNHEY, CDR2 SMNVEV (reference sequence). V shed 0 bases and J shed 0 bases, with 12 bases lying between them. This chain's CDR3 is CASSLSGETYSGNTIYF. DNA of the CDR3: TGTGCCAGCAGTTTATCTGGGGAAACCTACTCTGGAAACACCATATATTTT.

The chain is built from TRBV27 and TRBJ1-6; D might be TRBD1 (5 bases). Germline V gene lookup returns CDR1 MNHEY and CDR2 SMNVEV (reference sequence). CDR3 length: 14 amino acids. V gave up 5 bases and J gave up 6 bases, with 11 bases separating them. CDR3 coding DNA: TGTGCCAGCAGTCCATGGGGGGGTAATTCACCCCTCCACTTT. This encodes CASSPWGGNSPLHF.